One T cell receptor (beta chain) is described in this entry. Its specific antigen is unknown. No qualities accompany the bases; no much larger clone lies one base away. The data originate from a study of control samples from healthy donors and cancer patients (dated by TCRdb to 2018 to 2020). Reading from cysteine to phenylalanine, the CDR3 counts 14 amino acids. Only the CDR3 DNA stays, 42 bases, in frame from base 1. The junction shows trimming of 6 bases on V and 5 bases on J, plus 11 bases between the germline ends. The germline V gene (reference sequence) gives CDR1 as LNHDA and CDR2 as SQIVND. Libraries were constructed by the immunoSEQ multiplex PCR assay. Imported from immuneACCESS, the table was reduced by TCRdb to in-frame sequences with V and J called. These copies leave out some clones; in studies compared against another copy, an unresolved V gene accounts for under half, and the cause of the remainder is not known. The sample records 100,000 to 150,000 clones, 85% to 95% of which are singletons. Around 0.52% of the sample goes to the ten largest clones.

In this chain, TRBV19 is recombined with TRBJ1-6, with a weak D call of TRBD1 (5 bases match). The material sequenced was PBMCs. The clonotype comes from a man older than 75 with head and neck cancer. The CDR3 in this case is CASRQGTNNSPLHF. The DNA reads as follows: TGTGCCAGTAGACAAGGGACCAATAATTCACCCCTCCACTTT.